The 29 T cell receptor beta chains below were found in one sample sequenced in a study of T cells after yellow fever vaccination. MiXCR, run by TCRdb on the 5' RACE reads, gives a single entry per CDR3 protein. The sample has just under 600,000 distinct CDR3 sequences, about 13% seen once. Sequencing was performed on PBMCs, taken on the day of the yellow fever booster vaccination. The receptor source for this set is a man under 40 who received the YFV17D yellow fever vaccine.

At least ten counts were recorded for this clonotype. CDR3 region: CASRGYQEREGLYEQYF. DNA of the CDR3: TGTGCCAGCAGGGGGTACCAGGAGCGGGAGGGCCTATACGAGCAGTACTTC. The chain links TRBV7-2 to TRBJ2-7; 10 bases align to TRBD2. Germline-derived CDR1 and CDR2 are SGHTA and FQGNSA. This CDR3 contains 17 residues. The J segment lost 4 bases and the V segment lost 6 bases, leaving 15 bases of the junction unmatched.

There are a few counts of this clonotype. The chain joins TRBV5-4 to TRBJ2-2; 11 positions agree with TRBD2. Losses at the gene ends were 4 bases for V and 8 bases for J; bases not matched to a gene: 7. The germline gives CDR1 SGHNT, CDR2 YYREEE (reference sequence). This CDR3 contains 15 residues. CDR3 coding DNA: TGTGCCAGCAGCCCGGGACTAGCGGTTCAGGGGGAGCTGTTTTTT. It specifies CASSPGLAVQGELFF.

This chain joins TRBV5-1 and TRBJ1-6, with D possibly matching TRBD1 (6 bases). The CDR3 runs 15 residues. Germline CDR1 is SGHRS and CDR2 is YFSETQ. The V and J ends lost 2 bases and 6 bases respectively, with 12 bases between them. The CDR3 DNA reads as TGCGCCAGCAGCTTACAGGGAGGCGGTAATTCACCCCTCCACTTT. Translated, it gives CASSLQGGGNSPLHF.

V and J are TRBV3-1 and TRBJ1-2; maybe TRBD1 (5 bases). Trimming took 4 bases from V and 5 from J, leaving 17 bases between them. The germline V gene has CDR1 LGHDT and CDR2 YNNKEL (reference sequence). This CDR3 region has 15 residues. The CDR3 DNA sequence: TGTGCCAGCAGCCCTGATGGGGACGGTTTTTATGGCTACACCTTC. This translates into CASSPDGDGFYGYTF.

This clonotype was recorded a few times. The chain carries TRBV7-9 and TRBJ2-7; tentatively, D is TRBD1 or TRBD2 (5 bases each). With 3 bases removed from V and 2 bases from J, the gap between germline ends came to 11 bases. This CDR3 comprises 14 residues. Germline V gives CDR1 SEHNR, CDR2 FQNEAQ (reference sequence). The DNA of the CDR3 is TGTGCCAGCAGCTTTTGGGGGACCCCCTACGAGCAGTACTTC. The encoded protein is CASSFWGTPYEQYF. The whole variable domain, remainder taken from reference TRBV7-9 and TRBJ2-7, is DTGVSQNPRHKITKRGQNVTFRCDPISEHNRLYWYRQTLGQGPEFLTYFQNEAQLEKSRLLSDRFSAERPKGSFSTLEIQRTEQGDSAMYLCASSFWGTPYEQYFGPGTRLTVT.

This clonotype has only a few counts. The V call is TRBV18, the J call TRBJ2-5, with D unclear. This CDR3 is built from 13 residues. Germline lookup yields CDR1 KGHSH and CDR2 LQKENI. The ends were cut back, 3 bases at V and 3 bases at J, with 8 bases in the middle. The CDR3, as DNA: TGTGCCAGCTCACCCCGGCAGGAAGAGACCCAGTACTTC. This translates into CASSPRQEETQYF.

The rearrangement uses TRBV6-5 and TRBJ2-1; D is perhaps TRBD1 (6 bases). The CDR3 is 15 amino acids. V lost 2 bases, J lost 2 bases, and 10 bases lay in between. Per germline, CDR1 MNHEY and CDR2 SVGAGI. For the CDR3, the DNA is TGTGCCAGCAGTTACGGGACACCCACCTACAATGAGCAGTTCTTC. This translates into CASSYGTPTYNEQFF.

This clonotype was recorded at least ten times. This chain joins TRBV7-2 and TRBJ2-1; 15 nucleotides line up with TRBD2. V dropped 5 bases and J dropped 8; count of bases not matched to a gene: 4. The germline V gene has CDR1 SGHTA and CDR2 FQGNSA. This CDR3 contains 15 residues. The CDR3: CASSPRTSGGDEQFF. The CDR3 DNA reads as TGTGCCAGCAGCCCAAGGACTAGCGGGGGGGATGAGCAGTTCTTC.

This sequence joins TRBV5-1 and TRBJ2-5, with 8 nucleotides matching TRBD2. CDR3 size: 18 residues. Germline CDR1 reads SGHRS; CDR2 reads YFSETQ. J was trimmed by 2 bases and V by 0 bases; bases with no gene match: 12. The CDR3 loop reads CASSLGGTSGALQETQYF. CDR3 DNA sequence: TGCGCCAGCAGCTTGGGAGGTACTAGCGGAGCCTTACAAGAGACCCAGTACTTC.

This clonotype was detected a few times. The chain has TRBV30 and TRBJ2-1, with no clear D. V gave up 3 bases and J gave up 10 bases, with 10 bases separating them. The CDR3 length is 11 residues. Germline V gene lookup returns CDR1 GTSNPN and CDR2 SVGIG (reference sequence). CDR3 nucleotide sequence: TGTGCCTGGAGCCATACTGCAGAGCAGTTCTTC. Translated: CAWSHTAEQFF.

This clonotype was counted between two and nine times. The chain couples TRBV29-1 to TRBJ2-1; 8 positions match TRBD1. The CDR3 length is 19 residues. Germline V gives CDR1 SQVTM, CDR2 ANQGSEA. V lost 1 base and J lost 1; bases outside the gene matches: 15. CDR3 protein: CSVEGFRGLERASYNEQFF. CDR3 in DNA: TGCAGCGTTGAAGGATTCAGGGGGCTAGAGCGGGCTTCCTACAATGAGCAGTTCTTC.

Only a few counts were recorded for this clonotype. This sequence joins TRBV2 and TRBJ2-7; 7 positions match TRBD2. CDR3 size: 15 residues. The junction had 10 bases not matched to a gene; V was cut back by 8 bases and J by 0 bases. The germline V gene encodes CDR1 SNHLY and CDR2 FYNNEI. The CDR3 loop reads CASSPSGISSYEQYF. As DNA, the CDR3 is TGTGCCAGCTCCCCGAGCGGGATCAGCTCCTACGAGCAGTACTTC.

To note about this clonotype: One junction end disagrees with the germline gene, perhaps due to a read error. The chain joins TRBV7-7 to TRBJ2-2; tentatively, D is TRBD2 (6 bases). The germline V gene encodes CDR1 SSHAT and CDR2 FNYEAQ (reference sequence). CDR3 length: 16 residues. This CDR3 is CASSATSPTRTGELFF. The CDR3, as DNA: TGTGCTAGCAGCGCAACTAGCCCCACCCGGACCGGGGAGCTGTTTTTT.

The chain has TRBV7-2 and TRBJ1-4; possibly TRBD1 for D (6 bases). Germline-derived CDR1 and CDR2 are SGHTA and FQGNSA. The CDR3 extends over 12 amino acids. Trimming pared 6 bases from V and 14 bases from J, leaving 16 bases between. CDR3 loop: CASRDSGGILFF. As DNA, the CDR3 is TGTGCCAGCAGGGATTCCGGGGGCATTCTGTTTTTT.

This clonotype appeared a few times. The rearrangement links TRBV12-3 or TRBV12-4 to TRBJ1-6, with D maybe TRBD1 (5 bases). The length of the CDR3 is 19 residues. V lost 2 bases, J lost 5 bases, and 22 bases lay in between. CDR3 coding DNA: TGTGCCAGCAGTTTACAGGCGACAGCCTCTGCCCCTAATAATTCACCCCTCCACTTT. Its translation is CASSLQATASAPNNSPLHF.

The CDR3: CSAPGTRDYNEQFF. The CDR3 bases are TGCAGTGCTCCCGGGACTAGGGACTACAATGAGCAGTTCTTC. The chain uses TRBV20-1 and TRBJ2-1; 8 nucleotides line up with TRBD2. This CDR3 contains 14 residues. CDR1 and CDR2 from the germline V gene are DFQATT and SNEGSKA (reference sequence). V dropped 5 bases and J dropped 3; count of bases not matched to a gene: 6.

The J gene is TRBJ1-1, the V gene TRBV29-1; a possible D gene is TRBD1 (6 bases). Germline V gene data show CDR1 as SQVTM and CDR2 as ANQGSEA. The CDR3 is made up of 13 amino acids. Trimming stripped 6 bases from V and 0 bases from J, with 11 bases between. The CDR3 protein is CSVIGQLNTEAFF. The DNA for the CDR3 is TGCAGCGTCATCGGACAGTTGAACACTGAAGCTTTCTTT.

The table lists this clonotype with a few counts. V and J are TRBV3-1 and TRBJ1-3; 12 nucleotides line up with TRBD1. The CDR3 loop spans 22 amino acids. The V gene end was trimmed by 7 bases and the J gene end by 1 base; junction bases not matched to a gene: 23. Germline V gene lookup returns CDR1 LGHDT and CDR2 YNNKEL (reference sequence). DNA for the CDR3: TGTGCCAGCAAGGGAGAGATGGGGGGGACAGGGGGCTTAGAGACTTCTGGAAACACCATATATTTT. It is translated as CASKGEMGGTGGLETSGNTIYF.

The rearrangement links TRBV20-1 to TRBJ2-7; no firm D call. Trimming pared 1 base from V and 5 bases from J, leaving 15 bases between. The CDR3 runs to 14 residues. The germline V gene encodes CDR1 DFQATT and CDR2 SNEGSKA (reference sequence). The CDR3 DNA follows: TGCAGTGCTAGAGCCCTTGAACCCCCCCACGAGCAGTACTTC. This gives the protein CSARALEPPHEQYF.

The V call is TRBV20-1, the J call TRBJ2-5; tentative D call: TRBD1 (6 bases). Germline V gene lookup returns CDR1 DFQATT and CDR2 SNEGSKA (reference sequence). The CDR3 extends over 16 amino acids. Deletions cut 0 bases from V and 5 bases from J, with 19 bases between. CDR3 loop: CSARDLGHALLETQYF. Here the CDR3 DNA reads TGCAGTGCTAGAGATTTGGGACACGCCCTTCTTGAGACCCAGTACTTC.

This clonotype has just a few counts. The rearrangement links TRBV6-1 to TRBJ2-3; D is possibly TRBD1 or TRBD2 (5 bases each). The CDR3 has 14 residues. V was trimmed by 6 bases and J by 1 base, leaving 11 bases between them. The germline gives CDR1 MNHNS, CDR2 SASEGT. The chain's CDR3 is CASRLLGGTDTQYF. CDR3 bases: TGTGCCAGCAGACTACTAGGGGGCACAGATACGCAGTATTTT.

This clonotype was counted between two and nine times. The chain employs TRBV6-2 or TRBV6-3 and TRBJ2-2; D not resolved. The V end was cut by 2 bases, the J end by 2 bases, with 15 bases between. The CDR3 covers 17 residues. Per germline, CDR1 MNHEY and CDR2 SVGEGT. CDR3 loop: CASSYPGRSNNTGELFF. DNA of the CDR3: TGTGCCAGCAGTTACCCTGGCCGGTCCAATAACACCGGGGAGCTGTTTTTT.

In its sample, this clonotype was seen a few times. The CDR3 sequence: CSARASGNNQPQHF. CDR3 DNA: TGCAGTGCTAGAGCATCCGGGAACAATCAGCCCCAGCATTTT. This chain connects TRBV20-1 to TRBJ1-5; D remains ambiguous. This CDR3 region has 14 residues. V lost 1 base, J lost 3 bases, and 10 bases lay in between. Germline V gene sequence: CDR1 DFQATT, CDR2 SNEGSKA (reference sequence).

There are a few counts of this clonotype. V gene TRBV6-2 or TRBV6-3 combines with J gene TRBJ2-1, with 10 positions matching TRBD2. The CDR3 extends over 16 amino acids. With V trimmed by 2 bases and J by 4 bases, 5 bases remained unmatched. Germline-derived CDR1 and CDR2 are MNHEY and SVGEGT. The CDR3 here is CASSYQGTSDYNEQFF. CDR3 in DNA: TGTGCCAGCAGTTACCAAGGGACTAGCGATTACAATGAGCAGTTCTTC.

V usage is TRBV5-4 and J usage is TRBJ2-7; 9 bases agree with TRBD2. CDR1 is SGHNT, CDR2 YYREEE, per germline (reference sequence). V lost 0 bases and J lost 2; bases outside the gene matches: 6. This CDR3 comprises 16 residues. The CDR3 is CASSLEGREGTYEQYF. CDR3 coding DNA: TGTGCCAGCAGCTTGGAGGGGCGGGAGGGGACCTACGAGCAGTACTTC.

This clonotype was counted between two and nine times. The V call is TRBV20-1, the J call TRBJ2-1; 11 positions match TRBD2. The CDR3 extends over 16 amino acids. J was trimmed by 3 bases and V by 2 bases; bases with no gene match: 6. Germline CDR1 and CDR2: DFQATT and SNEGSKA (reference sequence). The CDR3 region is CSARTTSGRGYNEQFF. The CDR3 DNA is TGCAGTGCTAGAACTACTAGCGGGAGAGGCTACAATGAGCAGTTCTTC.

The chain has TRBV9 and TRBJ1-2; 8 nucleotides match TRBD1. CDR3 size: 15 residues. Germline CDR1 and CDR2: SGDLS and YYNGEE. V lost 0 bases to trimming and J lost 4 bases; unmatched junction nucleotides: 5. CDR3: CASSVDGQGVYGYTF. In DNA form, the CDR3 reads TGTGCCAGCAGCGTAGATGGACAGGGTGTCTATGGCTACACCTTC.

V and J are TRBV12-3 or TRBV12-4 and TRBJ1-1; 8 nucleotides agree with TRBD1. The CDR3 is 14 residues long. Germline trimming cut 4 bases from V and 4 bases from J; bases unmatched to any gene: 5. The CDR3 DNA follows: TGTGCCAGCAGTTCCCAGGGGGCGCCCACTGAAGCTTTCTTT. It specifies CASSSQGAPTEAFF.

The chain joins TRBV11-2 to TRBJ2-3; 10 nucleotides align to TRBD2. J was trimmed by 2 bases and V by 6 bases; bases with no gene match: 14. CDR3 length equals 18 residues. Germline V CDR1 and CDR2: SGHAT, FQNNGV. The CDR3 reads CASSSLGSGRALTDTQYF. The CDR3 DNA sequence: TGTGCCAGCAGTTCCCTCGGCAGCGGGAGGGCCCTCACAGATACGCAGTATTTT.